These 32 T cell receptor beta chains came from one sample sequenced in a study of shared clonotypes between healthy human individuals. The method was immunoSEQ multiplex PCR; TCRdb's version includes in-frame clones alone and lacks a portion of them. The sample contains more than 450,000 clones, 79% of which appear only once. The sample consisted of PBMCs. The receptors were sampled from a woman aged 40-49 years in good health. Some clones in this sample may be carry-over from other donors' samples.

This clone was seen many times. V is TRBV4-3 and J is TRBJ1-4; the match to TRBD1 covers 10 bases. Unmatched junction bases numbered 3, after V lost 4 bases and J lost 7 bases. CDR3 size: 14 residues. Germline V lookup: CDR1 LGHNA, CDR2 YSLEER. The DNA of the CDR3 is TGCGCCAGCAGCCGCGGGACAGGGGCTGAAAAACTGTTTTTT. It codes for CASSRGTGAEKLFF.

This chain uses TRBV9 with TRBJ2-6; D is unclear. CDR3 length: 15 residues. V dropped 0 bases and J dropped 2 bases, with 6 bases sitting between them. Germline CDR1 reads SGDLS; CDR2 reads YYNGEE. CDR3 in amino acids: CASSVASTGANVLTF. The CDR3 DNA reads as TGTGCCAGCAGCGTAGCGAGTACTGGGGCCAACGTCCTGACTTTC.

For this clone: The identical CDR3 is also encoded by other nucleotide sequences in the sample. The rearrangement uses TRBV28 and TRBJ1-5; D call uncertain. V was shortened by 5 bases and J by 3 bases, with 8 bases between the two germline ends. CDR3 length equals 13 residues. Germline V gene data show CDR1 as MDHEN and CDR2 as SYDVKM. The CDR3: CASSRTVNQPQHF. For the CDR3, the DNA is TGTGCCAGCAGTCGGACGGTCAATCAGCCCCAGCATTTT.

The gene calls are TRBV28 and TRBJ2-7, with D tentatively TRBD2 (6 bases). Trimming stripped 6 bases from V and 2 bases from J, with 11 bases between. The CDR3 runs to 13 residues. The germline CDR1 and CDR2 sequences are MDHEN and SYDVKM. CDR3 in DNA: TGTGCCAGCAGGAGGAGGGCCACCTACGAGCAGTACTTC. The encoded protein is CASRRRATYEQYF.

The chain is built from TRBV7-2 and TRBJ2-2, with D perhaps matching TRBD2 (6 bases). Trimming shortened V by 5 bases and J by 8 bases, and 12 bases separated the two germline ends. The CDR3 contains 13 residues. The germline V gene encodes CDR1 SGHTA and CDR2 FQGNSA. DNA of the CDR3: TGTGCCAGCAGCCGGTCGGGGGTGGGGGAGCTGTTTTTT. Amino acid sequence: CASSRSGVGELFF. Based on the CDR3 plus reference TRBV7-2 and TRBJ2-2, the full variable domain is GAGVSQSPSNKVTEKGKDVELRCDPISGHTALYWYRQSLGQGLEFLIYFQGNSAPDKSGLPSDRFSAERTGGSVSTLTIQRTQQEDSAVYLCASSRSGVGELFFGEGSRLTVL.

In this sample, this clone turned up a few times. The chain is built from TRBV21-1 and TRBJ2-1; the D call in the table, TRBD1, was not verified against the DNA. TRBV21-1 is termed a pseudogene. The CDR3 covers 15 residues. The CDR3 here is CASSKSRDRDNEQFF. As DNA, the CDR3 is TGTGCCAGCAGCAAAAGTAGGGACAGGGACAATGAGCAGTTCTTC.

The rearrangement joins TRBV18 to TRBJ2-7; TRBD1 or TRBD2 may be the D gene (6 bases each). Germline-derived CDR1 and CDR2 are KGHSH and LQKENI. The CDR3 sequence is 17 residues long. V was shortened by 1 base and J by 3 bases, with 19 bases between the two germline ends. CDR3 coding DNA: TGTGCCAGCTCACCACTACGCCTGGGGGGCGCGCGCTACGAGCAGTACTTC. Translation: CASSPLRLGGARYEQYF.

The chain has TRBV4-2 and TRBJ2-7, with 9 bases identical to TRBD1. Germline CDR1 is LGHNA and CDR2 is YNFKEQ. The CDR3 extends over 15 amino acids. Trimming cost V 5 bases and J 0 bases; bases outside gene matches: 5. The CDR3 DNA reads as TGTGCCAGCAGCATGGGGACAGGGAGCTCCTACGAGCAGTACTTC. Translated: CASSMGTGSSYEQYF.

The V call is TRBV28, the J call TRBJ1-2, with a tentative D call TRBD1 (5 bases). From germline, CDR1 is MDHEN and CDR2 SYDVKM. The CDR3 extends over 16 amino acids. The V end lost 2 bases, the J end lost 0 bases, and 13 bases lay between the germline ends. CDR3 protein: CASSLKRGTANYGYTF. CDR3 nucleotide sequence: TGTGCCAGCAGTTTAAAACGTGGGACGGCTAACTATGGCTACACCTTC.

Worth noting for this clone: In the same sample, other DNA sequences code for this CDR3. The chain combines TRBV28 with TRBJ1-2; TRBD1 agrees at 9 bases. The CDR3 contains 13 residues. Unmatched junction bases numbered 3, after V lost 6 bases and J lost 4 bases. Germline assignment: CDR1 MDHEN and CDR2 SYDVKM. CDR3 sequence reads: CASRTGGGYGYTF. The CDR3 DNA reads TGTGCCAGCAGGACAGGGGGGGGCTATGGCTACACCTTC.

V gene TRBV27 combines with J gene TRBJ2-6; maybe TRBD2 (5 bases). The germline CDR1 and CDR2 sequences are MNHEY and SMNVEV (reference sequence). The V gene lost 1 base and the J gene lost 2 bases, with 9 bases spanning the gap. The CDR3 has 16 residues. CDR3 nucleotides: TGTGCCAGCAGTTTATACCGGGGAACTGGGGCCAACGTCCTGACTTTC. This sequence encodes CASSLYRGTGANVLTF.

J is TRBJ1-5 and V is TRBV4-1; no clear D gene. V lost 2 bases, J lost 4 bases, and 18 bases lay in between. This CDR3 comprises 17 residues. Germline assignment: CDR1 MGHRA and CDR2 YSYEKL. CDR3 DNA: TGCGCCAGCAGCCAAAACATTGTCTTGGTTTGGAATCAGCCCCAGCATTTT. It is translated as CASSQNIVLVWNQPQHF.

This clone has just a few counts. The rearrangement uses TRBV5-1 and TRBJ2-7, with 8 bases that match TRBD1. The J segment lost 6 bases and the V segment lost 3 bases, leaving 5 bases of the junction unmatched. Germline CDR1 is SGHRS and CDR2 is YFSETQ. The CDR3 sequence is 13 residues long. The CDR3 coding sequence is TGCGCCAGCAGCTCCGACAGGGGAGGCGAGCAGTACTTC. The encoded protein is CASSSDRGGEQYF.

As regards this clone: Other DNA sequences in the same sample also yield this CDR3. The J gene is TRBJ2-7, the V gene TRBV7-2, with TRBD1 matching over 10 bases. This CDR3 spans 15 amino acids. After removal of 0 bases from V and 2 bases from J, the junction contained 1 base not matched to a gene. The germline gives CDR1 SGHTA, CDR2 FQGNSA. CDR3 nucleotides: TGTGCCAGCAGCTTAGCGGGGACAGGGGCCTACGAGCAGTACTTC. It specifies CASSLAGTGAYEQYF.

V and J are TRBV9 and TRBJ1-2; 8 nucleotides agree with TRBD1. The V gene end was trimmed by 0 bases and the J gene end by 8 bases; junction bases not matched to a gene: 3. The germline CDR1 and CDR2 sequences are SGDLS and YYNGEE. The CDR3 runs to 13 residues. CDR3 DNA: TGTGCCAGCAGCGTAGACAGGGGGGACGGCTACACCTTC. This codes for CASSVDRGDGYTF.

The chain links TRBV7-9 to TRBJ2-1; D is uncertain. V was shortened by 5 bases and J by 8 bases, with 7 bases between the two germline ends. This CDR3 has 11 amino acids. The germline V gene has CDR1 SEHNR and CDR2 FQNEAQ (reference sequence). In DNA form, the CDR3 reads TGTGCCAGCAGCCCGGCAGATGAGCAGTTCTTC. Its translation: CASSPADEQFF.

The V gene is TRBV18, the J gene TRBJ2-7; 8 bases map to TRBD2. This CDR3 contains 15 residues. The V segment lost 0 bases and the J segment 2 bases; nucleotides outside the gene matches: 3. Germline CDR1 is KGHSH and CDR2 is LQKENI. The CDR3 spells CASSPPVSGTYEQYF. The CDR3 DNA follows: TGTGCCAGCTCACCACCGGTTAGCGGGACCTACGAGCAGTACTTC. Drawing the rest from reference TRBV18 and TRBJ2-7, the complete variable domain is NAGVMQNPRHLVRRRGQEARLRCSPMKGHSHVYWYRQLPEEGLKFMVYLQKENIIDESGMPKERFSAEFPKEGPSILRIQQVVRGDSAAYFCASSPPVSGTYEQYFGPGTRLTVT.

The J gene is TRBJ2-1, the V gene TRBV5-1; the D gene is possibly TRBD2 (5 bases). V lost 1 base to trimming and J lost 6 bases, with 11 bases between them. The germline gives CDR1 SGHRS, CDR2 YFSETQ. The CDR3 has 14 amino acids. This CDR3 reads CASSLPGFGNEQFF. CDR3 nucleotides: TGCGCCAGCAGCTTGCCGGGGTTTGGCAATGAGCAGTTCTTC.

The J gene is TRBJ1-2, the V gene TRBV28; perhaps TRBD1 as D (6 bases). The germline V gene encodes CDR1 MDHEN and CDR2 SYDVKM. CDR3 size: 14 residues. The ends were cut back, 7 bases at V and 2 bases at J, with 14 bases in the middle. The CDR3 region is CASTPLDRNYGYTF. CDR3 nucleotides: TGTGCCAGCACACCCCTAGACAGGAACTATGGCTACACCTTC.

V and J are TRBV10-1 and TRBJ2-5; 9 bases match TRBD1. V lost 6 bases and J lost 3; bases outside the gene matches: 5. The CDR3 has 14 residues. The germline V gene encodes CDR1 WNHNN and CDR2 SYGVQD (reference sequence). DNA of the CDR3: TGCGCCAGCAGCAGTGGGACAGGGAAAGAGACCCAGTACTTC. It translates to CASSSGTGKETQYF.

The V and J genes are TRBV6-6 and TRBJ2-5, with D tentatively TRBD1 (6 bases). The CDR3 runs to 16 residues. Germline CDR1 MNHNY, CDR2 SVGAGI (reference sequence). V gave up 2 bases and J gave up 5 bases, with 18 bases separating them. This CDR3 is CASSYLPGQREETQYF. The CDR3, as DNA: TGTGCCAGCAGTTACCTGCCGGGACAAAGGGAGGAGACCCAGTACTTC.

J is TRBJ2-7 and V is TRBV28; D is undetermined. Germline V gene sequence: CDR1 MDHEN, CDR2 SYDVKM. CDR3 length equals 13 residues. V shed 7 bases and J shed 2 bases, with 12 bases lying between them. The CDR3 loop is CASTESYTYEQYF. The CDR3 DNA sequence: TGTGCCAGCACCGAGTCTTACACCTACGAGCAGTACTTC.

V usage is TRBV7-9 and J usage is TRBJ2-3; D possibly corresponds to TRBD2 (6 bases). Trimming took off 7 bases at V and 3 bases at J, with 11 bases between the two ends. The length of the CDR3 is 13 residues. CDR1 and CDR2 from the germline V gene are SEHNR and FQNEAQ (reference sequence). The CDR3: CASTLGGTDTQYF. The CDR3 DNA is TGTGCCAGCACCCTGGGGGGAACAGATACGCAGTATTTT.

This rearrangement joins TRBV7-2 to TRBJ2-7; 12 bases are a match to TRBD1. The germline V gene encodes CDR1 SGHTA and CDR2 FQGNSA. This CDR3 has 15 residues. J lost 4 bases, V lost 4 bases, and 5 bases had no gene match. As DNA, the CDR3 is TGTGCCAGCAGCTCCGGGACAGGGGGCTGGTACGAGCAGTACTTC. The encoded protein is CASSSGTGGWYEQYF.

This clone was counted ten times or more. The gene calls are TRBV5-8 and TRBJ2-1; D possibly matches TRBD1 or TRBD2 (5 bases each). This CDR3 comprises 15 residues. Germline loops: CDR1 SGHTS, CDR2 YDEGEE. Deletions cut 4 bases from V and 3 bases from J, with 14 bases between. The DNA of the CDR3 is TGTGCCAGCAGCCACGGGACCCTCTACTACAATGAGCAGTTCTTC. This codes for CASSHGTLYYNEQFF.

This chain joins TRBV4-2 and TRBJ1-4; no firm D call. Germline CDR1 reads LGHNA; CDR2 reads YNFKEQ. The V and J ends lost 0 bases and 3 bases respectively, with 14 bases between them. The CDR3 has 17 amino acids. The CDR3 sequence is CASSQDAGITANEKLFF. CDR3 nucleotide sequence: TGTGCCAGCAGCCAAGACGCGGGGATTACGGCTAATGAAAAACTGTTTTTT.

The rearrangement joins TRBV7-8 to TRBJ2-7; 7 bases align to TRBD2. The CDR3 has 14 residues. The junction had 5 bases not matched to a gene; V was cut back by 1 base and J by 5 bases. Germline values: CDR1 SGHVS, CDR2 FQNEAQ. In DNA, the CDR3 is TGTGCCAGCAGCTTAGAAACTAGCGTACACGAGCAGTACTTC. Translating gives CASSLETSVHEQYF. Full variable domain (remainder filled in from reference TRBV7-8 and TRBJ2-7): GAGVSQSPRYKVAKRGQDVALRCDPISGHVSLFWYQQALGQGPEFLTYFQNEAQLDKSGLPSDRFFAERPEGSVSTLKIQRTQQEDSAVYLCASSLETSVHEQYFGPGTRLTVT.

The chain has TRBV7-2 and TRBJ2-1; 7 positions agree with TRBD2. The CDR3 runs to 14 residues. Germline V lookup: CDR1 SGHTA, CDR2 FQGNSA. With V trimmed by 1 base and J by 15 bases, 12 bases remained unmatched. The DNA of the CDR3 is TGTGCCAGCAGCTTAGAAGGGCGGGAGACATCTCCGTTCTTC. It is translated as CASSLEGRETSPFF.

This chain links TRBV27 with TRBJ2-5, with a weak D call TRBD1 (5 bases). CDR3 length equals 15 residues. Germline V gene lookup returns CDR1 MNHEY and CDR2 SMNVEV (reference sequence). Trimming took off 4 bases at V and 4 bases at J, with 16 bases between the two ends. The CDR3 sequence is CASSSAVRGPETQYF. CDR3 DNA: TGTGCCAGCAGTTCAGCAGTTAGGGGTCCAGAGACCCAGTACTTC.

CDR3 bases: TGTGCCAGCAGTAGGACGGGACTAGCGGGAGTCGAGCAGTACTTC. The encoded protein is CASSRTGLAGVEQYF. This chain uses TRBV2 with TRBJ2-5; 14 nucleotides agree with TRBD2. The end of the DNA fits TRBJ2-7 better, so the J call may be wrong. The CDR3 covers 15 residues. Looked up from germline, CDR1 is SNHLY and CDR2 is FYNNEI.

CDR3 sequence reads: CATGSIGSEQYF. The CDR3 DNA reads as TGTGCCACGGGGTCTATCGGCTCCGAGCAGTACTTC. The chain is built from TRBV28 and TRBJ2-7; tentative D call: TRBD2 (5 bases). The V gene lost 10 bases and the J gene lost 6 bases, with 16 bases spanning the gap. The CDR3 contains 12 residues. Germline assignment: CDR1 MDHEN and CDR2 SYDVKM. Together with reference TRBV28 and TRBJ2-7, the CDR3 gives the full variable domain: DVKVTQSSRYLVKRTGEKVFLECVQDMDHENMFWYRQDPGLGLRLIYFSYDVKMKEKGDIPEGYSVSREKKERFSLILESASTNQTSMYLCATGSIGSEQYFGPGTRLTVT.

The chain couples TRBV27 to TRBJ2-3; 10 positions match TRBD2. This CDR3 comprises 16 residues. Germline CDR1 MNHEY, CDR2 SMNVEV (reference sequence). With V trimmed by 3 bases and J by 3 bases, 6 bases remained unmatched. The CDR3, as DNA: TGTGCCAGCAGTTTCACTAGCGGGATAGGAACAGATACGCAGTATTTT. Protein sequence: CASSFTSGIGTDTQYF.